The clone carrying this TCR beta chain was counted between two and nine times. Its antigen is still unknown. CDR3 length: 16 amino acids. V lost 5 bases and J lost 6; bases outside the gene matches: 6. Germline-derived CDR1 and CDR2 are SGHTA and FQGTGA. These data belong to a study of cytomegalovirus exposure and HLA in healthy donors. Regarding the study as a whole: The later analysis indicated that the majority of CMV-associated TCR beta chains appeared HLA-restricted. An analysis done earlier found most TCR beta V segments productive about 87% or about 30% of the time.

In the PCR, 60 Vbeta and 13 Jbeta primers were used. Sequenced by immunoSEQ multiplex PCR; TCRdb stores in-frame clones only, minus some. This table has approximately 56,000 clones, roughly 70% appearing once. This cohort consisted of healthy bone marrow donors. This sequence joins TRBV7-3 and TRBJ2-1; 14 bases align to TRBD2. The receptor comes from a woman aged 50 to 60 in good health and CMV-seropositive. The sample was PBMCs. In nucleotides, the CDR3 is TGTGCCAGCAGCCCTCCAGGACTAGCGGGGGGCAATGAGCAGTTCTTC. Encoded protein: CASSPPGLAGGNEQFF.